One T cell receptor (beta chain) is described in this entry. This clone was counted only a few times. Its recognized antigen is unknown. No much larger clone exists at a distance of one base, and base qualities are not known. This sample was taken from a study of brain T cells in children with intractable seizures listed by TCRdb under 2021. For context, the study as a whole: Resected brain tissue from 45 to 60 pediatric epilepsy surgery cases was first screened for immune gene transcripts using a NanoString immunology panel. Of the roughly twelve selected surgery cases, pre-surgery blood was also sequenced for eight, so four had brain tissue only.

TCR beta chain sequences were generated from genomic DNA using the immunoSEQ assay. For the original study's pipeline: CDR3 sequences that did not begin with the conserved framework cysteine at position 104 were removed manually. To get clonality, the normalized Shannon's Diversity Index was subtracted from one, giving values from 0 (maximal diversity) to 1 (oligoclonal). Chi-squared comparison-of-proportions tests were used to check whether the frequency of the same CDR3 differed between samples, for example brain versus blood. Public clonotypes were found by searching immuneACCESS, and the VDJdb browser was used to assess similarity to known antiviral clonotypes. TCRdb took this table from immuneACCESS and kept in-frame rearrangements with V and J called. Such tables lack part of the clones; where checked against another copy, unresolved V genes explain under half of the gap, and the rest is unexplained. That table supplies the V and J calls and clone size; D and trimming were determined from the DNA. In all, the sample holds fewer than 9,500 clones, and 73% of those were seen once. The leading ten clones occupy around 8.3% of the sample.

The CDR3 starts with the cysteine, ends with the phenylalanine, and has 19 residues. Just CDR3 DNA is preserved here, 57 bases in frame from base 1. Compared with germline, V lacks 0 bases and J lacks 3 bases; bases without a gene match: 13. Via the germline V gene (reference sequence), CDR1 is LGHDT and CDR2 YNNKEL. The time point label corresponds to: resected brain tissue, or blood drawn just prior to surgery. The surgery cases showing the highest brain T cell transcript signatures were chosen for TCR beta chain sequencing of brain tissue and, when available, of blood. Prior to surgery, the patients had been treated with at least one anti-epileptic drug. TCR-sequenced patients were children with drug-resistant epilepsy due to tuberous sclerosis complex, focal cortical dysplasia, Rasmussen encephalitis or hemimegalencephaly. The brain samples were frozen blocks of fresh involved tissue resected during epilepsy surgery. The Monarch genomic DNA purification kit was used to extract bulk genomic DNA from unsorted brain tissue and from whole blood.

What the work shows at the level of the full study, not this receptor alone: Because sequencing depth was different between pre-surgery and post-surgery blood, clones absent from the pre-surgery sample may reflect undersampling. The patients' HCMV serostatus was not known, and viral specificity was inferred solely from CDR3 sequence similarity. Top 50 brain clonotypes included public and private clones; each case's most abundant public CDR3 closely resembled known HCMV, EBV or influenza A epitope-specific CDR3s.

The clonotype comes from a boy less than two years old with tuberous sclerosis and intractable seizures. The sample consisted of resected brain tissue, taken at surgery. The receptor chain draws on TRBV3-1 (or the pseudogene TRBV3-2) and TRBJ1-4; a stretch of 7 junction bases matches TRBD1. In nucleotides, the sequence is TGTGCCAGCAGCCAAGATACCCGACAGGGAGGGGGTTCTAATGAAAAACTGTTTTTT. It encodes CASSQDTRQGGGSNEKLFF.